Reported below is one TCR beta chain. This entry is derived from a study of shared clonotypes between healthy human individuals. Naive CD8 cells, CD45RO-negative and positively selected for CCR7, excluded terminally differentiated effector memory CD45RA+ cells. Sequencing was performed with immunoSEQ multiplex PCR; in TCRdb, only in-frame clones are kept and a portion is missing. The table records about 2,100,000 clones, approximately 94% of them present only once. Trimming cost V 4 bases and J 3 bases, with 13 bases left between them. This CDR3 has 15 residues. Germline CDR1 and CDR2: MNHEY and SMNVEV (reference sequence).

J is TRBJ2-1 and V is TRBV27, with a tentative D call TRBD1 (5 bases). Material: naive CD8+ T cells from PBMCs. The source of this sequence is a man between 18 and 29 years old in good health. Some clones in this sample may be carry-over from other donors' samples. CDR3 nucleotides: TGTGCCAGCAGTTATGGACAAACGGGCTACAATGAGCAGTTCTTC. Translated, it gives CASSYGQTGYNEQFF.